This T cell receptor (beta chain) was found in a study of blood T cell repertoires in COVID-19. About the research overall: There were acute and convalescent COVID-19 samples, and they came from the United States, Italy and Spain. From T cells, B-cell-depleted T cells, or PBMCs came the material, which was cDNA or gDNA.

Clones were sequenced by immunoSEQ multiplex PCR, and TCRdb holds only the in-frame ones, with some missing. Of roughly 330,000 clones listed, 70% to 90% are singletons. Which cohort a participant joined came from the clinical history participants gave. Cohort 3 recovery required two negative PCRs, clearance, or symptom resolution. Germline loops: CDR1 SGHNT, CDR2 YYREEE (reference sequence). V gave up 4 bases and J gave up 6 bases, with 21 bases separating them. CDR3 length: 16 residues. V and J are TRBV5-4 and TRBJ2-3; tentatively, D is TRBD2 (5 bases). Sample: PBMCs or T cells enriched from blood (not recorded which). The receptor was derived from a woman in her twenties or thirties who had recovered from COVID-19. CDR3 sequence: CASSPPWAGPPDTQYF. CDR3 sequence (DNA): TGTGCCAGCAGCCCTCCTTGGGCGGGTCCCCCTGATACGCAGTATTTT.